A single sample is the source of the 6 T cell receptor beta chains below, sequenced in a study of T-cell memory formation after mild COVID-19. Each CDR3 protein gets one entry after TCRdb re-called the 5' RACE reads with MiXCR. This repertoire shows 400,000 or so distinct CDR3 sequences, 20% to 25% found once; its top ten account for approximately 13%. The specimen was PBMCs or a T cell subset sorted from them (not recorded which). The origin of the receptors is an adult woman who had mild COVID-19 (a few samples of this study predate the infection). Cell type and time point are not known.

This clonotype was seen more than once but under ten times. The chain couples TRBV6-5 to TRBJ2-7; 12 bases agree with TRBD1. This CDR3 spans 15 amino acids. Unmatched junction bases numbered 6, after V lost 6 bases and J lost 3 bases. The germline V gene has CDR1 MNHEY and CDR2 SVGAGI. The CDR3 DNA reads TGTGCCAGCAGAACCGGGACAGGGGGCATCTACGAGCAGTACTTC. It codes for CASRTGTGGIYEQYF.

The CDR3 DNA is TGTGCCAGCAGTTACAGGACAGAGCAGTTCTTC. Residues: CASSYRTEQFF. The rearrangement joins TRBV6-5 to TRBJ2-1; perhaps TRBD1 as D (5 bases). The CDR3 totals 11 residues. Trimming removed 2 bases from V and 10 bases from J, with 6 bases in between. Germline CDR1 and CDR2: MNHEY and SVGAGI.

V usage is TRBV7-9 and J usage is TRBJ1-4; D not certain. CDR3 length equals 16 residues. The germline gives CDR1 SEHNR, CDR2 FQNEAQ (reference sequence). The V end was cut by 5 bases, the J end by 0 bases, with 13 bases between. Here the CDR3 reads CASSRRTGTTNEKLFF. The CDR3 bases are TGTGCCAGCAGCCGTCGGACGGGTACAACTAATGAAAAACTGTTTTTT.

This clonotype was detected a few times. The gene calls are TRBV7-9 and TRBJ2-2, with 7 nucleotides matching TRBD2. Germline lookup yields CDR1 SEHNR and CDR2 FQNEAQ (reference sequence). This CDR3 comprises 16 residues. With 5 bases clipped from V and 6 bases from J, the junction kept 12 bases outside the gene matches. CDR3 amino acids: CASSPPLRERAGELFF. The CDR3 coding sequence is TGTGCCAGCAGCCCCCCCCTGCGGGAGAGGGCCGGGGAGCTGTTTTTT.

This clonotype was seen a handful of times. The chain links TRBV29-1 to TRBJ2-3; 13 nucleotides match TRBD2. Germline CDR1 is SQVTM and CDR2 is ANQGSEA. The CDR3 spans 16 residues. V was pared by 0 bases and J by 4 bases, with 4 bases of the junction left unmatched. This chain's CDR3 is CSVEDRTSGSPDTQYF. The CDR3 nucleotides are TGCAGCGTTGAAGATAGGACTAGCGGGAGCCCAGATACGCAGTATTTT.

This clonotype was picked up a small number of times. This chain joins TRBV6-5 and TRBJ2-1, with 16 bases aligning to TRBD2. Germline lookup yields CDR1 MNHEY and CDR2 SVGAGI. This CDR3 comprises 20 residues. With 4 bases clipped from V and 7 bases from J, the junction kept 16 bases outside the gene matches. CDR3 region: CASSSPPGLAGGPFQNEQFF. CDR3 coding DNA: TGTGCCAGCAGTTCGCCTCCGGGACTAGCGGGAGGGCCCTTCCAAAATGAGCAGTTCTTC.